The 13 T cell receptor beta chains presented below share a single source sample, sequenced in a study of cytomegalovirus exposure and HLA in healthy donors. The PCR contained 60 Vbeta and 13 Jbeta primers. This table comes from immunoSEQ multiplex PCR, and its TCRdb copy is limited to in-frame clones, with some not included. The table includes roughly 120,000 clones, just over 15% detected once. Sequenced material: PBMCs. All receptors derive from a young woman in good health and CMV-seronegative.

This clone was counted between two and nine times. The V gene is TRBV5-1, the J gene TRBJ2-2; TRBD1 might be the D (6 bases). Germline V gene lookup returns CDR1 SGHRS and CDR2 YFSETQ. V dropped 4 bases and J dropped 0 bases, with 10 bases sitting between them. The CDR3 length is 15 residues. The CDR3 nucleotides are TGCGCCAGCAGCCCAGGGGCGACGAACACCGGGGAGCTGTTTTTT. This codes for CASSPGATNTGELFF.

This clone has a handful of counts. J is TRBJ2-7 and V is TRBV5-1; possible D gene TRBD2, 6 bases. V was shortened by 4 bases and J by 9 bases, with 17 bases between the two germline ends. Germline assignment: CDR1 SGHRS and CDR2 YFSETQ. This CDR3 is 13 amino acids long. CDR3 sequence (DNA): TGCGCCAGCAGCCCGGAGTCAGGAGGGGCGCAGTACTTC. It is translated as CASSPESGGAQYF. Based on the CDR3 plus reference TRBV5-1 and TRBJ2-7, the full variable domain is KAGVTQTPRYLIKTRGQQVTLSCSPISGHRSVSWYQQTPGQGLQFLFEYFSETQRNKGNFPGRFSGRQFSNSRSEMNVSTLELGDSALYLCASSPESGGAQYFGPGTRLTVT.

J is TRBJ2-3 and V is TRBV5-1, with 7 bases aligning to TRBD2. The length of the CDR3 is 13 residues. Germline CDR1 reads SGHRS; CDR2 reads YFSETQ. Losses at the gene ends were 6 bases for V and 6 bases for J; bases not matched to a gene: 7. The CDR3 sequence is CASKLAGDDTQYF. CDR3 DNA sequence: TGCGCCAGCAAATTGGCGGGGGACGATACGCAGTATTTT.

The chain employs TRBV15 and TRBJ1-5; D perhaps matches TRBD1 (6 bases). The V gene's germline CDR1 is LNHNV and CDR2 YYDKDF (reference sequence). Trimming took off 4 bases at V and 5 bases at J, with 12 bases between the two ends. There are 14 residues in the CDR3. The CDR3 spells CATSMGAVYQPQHF. CDR3 bases: TGTGCCACCAGCATGGGGGCCGTGTATCAGCCCCAGCATTTT.

This clone was seen more than once but under ten times. The chain joins TRBV10-1 to TRBJ2-1; D perhaps matches TRBD1 (5 bases). Trimming cost V 7 bases and J 5 bases, with 12 bases left between them. CDR3 length: 13 amino acids. Germline values: CDR1 WNHNN, CDR2 SYGVQD (reference sequence). The CDR3 DNA reads as TGCGCCAGCATTAGTCCCAGGGACAATGAGCAGTTCTTC. Encoded protein: CASISPRDNEQFF.

This clone was picked up a small number of times. This chain links TRBV28 with TRBJ1-5; D call uncertain. The CDR3 spans 13 residues. V shed 5 bases and J shed 9 bases, with 14 bases lying between them. Per the germline V gene, CDR1 is MDHEN and CDR2 is SYDVKM. The CDR3 spells CASSQDGLRPQHF. CDR3 coding DNA: TGTGCCAGCAGTCAAGACGGACTTCGGCCCCAGCATTTT.

The genes are TRBV6-1 and TRBJ1-2; D remains unclear. Germline assignment: CDR1 MNHNS and CDR2 SASEGT. The CDR3 length is 13 residues. With 2 bases removed from V and 1 base from J, the gap between germline ends came to 5 bases. The chain's CDR3 is CASSEWSNYGYTF. In DNA form, the CDR3 reads TGTGCCAGCAGTGAATGGAGTAACTATGGCTACACCTTC.

The genes are TRBV19 and TRBJ2-7, with a weak D call TRBD2 (5 bases). The CDR3 is 14 residues long. Germline V gene data show CDR1 as LNHDA and CDR2 as SQIVND (reference sequence). Between the trimmed V and J ends, which lost 6 bases and 3 bases, there was a span of 15 bases. The CDR3 region is CASSADFRDYEQYF. In nucleotides, the CDR3 is TGTGCCAGTAGCGCGGACTTTCGAGACTACGAGCAGTACTTC.

This clone was seen only a few times. CDR3: CASSQDTRQVTYYEQYF. The CDR3, as DNA: TGCGCCAGCAGCCAAGATACTCGACAGGTTACCTACTACGAGCAGTACTTC. V gene TRBV4-3 combines with J gene TRBJ2-7; possible D gene TRBD1, 6 bases. Germline V gene data show CDR1 as LGHNA and CDR2 as YSLEER. There are 17 residues in the CDR3. Trimming removed 0 bases from V and 3 bases from J, with 18 bases in between.

This rearrangement joins TRBV2 to TRBJ2-7, with 11 bases matching TRBD2. From germline, CDR1 is SNHLY and CDR2 FYNNEI. CDR3 length: 12 residues. J lost 7 bases, V lost 7 bases, and 3 bases had no gene match. The CDR3 region is CASTRTSGEQYF. In DNA, the CDR3 is TGTGCCAGCACCAGGACTAGCGGGGAGCAGTACTTC.

The J gene is TRBJ1-1, the V gene TRBV7-6; no clear D gene. V lost 0 bases and J lost 1, with 6 bases in between. The CDR3 totals 14 residues. CDR1 is SGHVS, CDR2 FNYEAQ, per germline. CDR3 protein: CASSLAGRNTEAFF. The CDR3 nucleotides are TGTGCCAGCAGCTTAGCTGGCAGGAACACTGAAGCTTTCTTT.

The CDR3 region has the DNA TGTGCCAGCTCACCACTCGCCCAGGGTCAAGGGAATCAGCCCCAGCATTTT. Its translation is CASSPLAQGQGNQPQHF. J is TRBJ1-5 and V is TRBV18; maybe TRBD1 (5 bases). Germline loops: CDR1 KGHSH, CDR2 LQKENI. With 1 base removed from V and 4 bases from J, the gap between germline ends came to 17 bases. This CDR3 is built from 17 residues.

The chain combines TRBV15 with TRBJ2-5, with D hard to call. Trimming took 0 bases from V and 2 from J, leaving 10 bases between them. The CDR3 covers 15 residues. Germline V gives CDR1 LNHNV, CDR2 YYDKDF (reference sequence). The CDR3 loop is CATSRDPPSQETQYF. DNA for the CDR3: TGTGCCACCAGCAGAGATCCCCCCAGTCAAGAGACCCAGTACTTC.